The sequence of this TCR beta chain was determined in a study of blood T cell repertoires in COVID-19. Measured with immunoSEQ multiplex PCR; TCRdb has only the in-frame clones, and not every one. The repertoire holds approximately 200,000 clones, with roughly nine tenths as singletons. V dropped 2 bases and J dropped 5; count of bases not matched to a gene: 8. Germline loops: CDR1 MNHNS, CDR2 SASEGT. The CDR3 runs 15 residues. Source material: PBMCs or T cells enriched from blood (not recorded which). The TCR was taken from a woman under 30 in a cohort exposed to, infected with or recovered from COVID-19 (not recorded which). V usage is TRBV6-1 and J usage is TRBJ2-5; TRBD1 matches 7 bases. The CDR3 sequence: CASSERGRSSETQYF. The CDR3 DNA follows: TGTGCCAGCAGTGAAAGGGGGCGGTCTTCGGAGACCCAGTACTTC.